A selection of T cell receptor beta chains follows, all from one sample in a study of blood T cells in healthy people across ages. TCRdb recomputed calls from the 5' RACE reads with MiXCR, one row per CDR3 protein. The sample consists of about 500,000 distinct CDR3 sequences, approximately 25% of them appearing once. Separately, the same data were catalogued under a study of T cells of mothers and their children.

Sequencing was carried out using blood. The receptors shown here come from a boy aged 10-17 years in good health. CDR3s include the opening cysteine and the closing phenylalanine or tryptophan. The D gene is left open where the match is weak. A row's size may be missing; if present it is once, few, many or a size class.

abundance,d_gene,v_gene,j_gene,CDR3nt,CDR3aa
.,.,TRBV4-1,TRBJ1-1,TGCGCCAGCAGCCAAGATTTGGTAGGGACTGAAGCTTTCTTT,CASSQDLVGTEAFF
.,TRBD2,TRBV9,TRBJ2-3,TGTGCCAGCAGCGTCAACGGGGGGTTTACAGATACGCAGTATTTT,CASSVNGGFTDTQYF
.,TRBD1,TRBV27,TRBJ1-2,TGTGCCAGCAGTGCGGCAGGGGGCGGTGGCTACACCTTC,CASSAAGGGGYTF
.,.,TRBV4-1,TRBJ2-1,TGCGCCAGCAGCCAATGGGAGGATGAGCAGTTCTTC,CASSQWEDEQFF
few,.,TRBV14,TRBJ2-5,TGTGCCAGCAGCCAAGTCGGAGCCACCCAGTACTTC,CASSQVGATQYF
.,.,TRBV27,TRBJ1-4,TGTGCCAGCAGACCCTCGGGGGGATATTGGGAGGGCCCAACTAATGAAAAACTGTTTTTT,CASRPSGGYWEGPTNEKLFF
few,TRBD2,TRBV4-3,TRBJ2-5,TGCGCCAGCAGCCAACGACTAGCGGGGCACCGAGAGACCCAGTACTTC,CASSQRLAGHRETQYF
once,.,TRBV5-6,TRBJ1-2,TGTGCCAGCAGCTTGTCGGCGAAAACGGGCTACACCTTC,CASSLSAKTGYTF
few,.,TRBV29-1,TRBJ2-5,TGCAGCGTTGAAGATCATAAGGGGAGAGAGACCCAGTACTTC,CSVEDHKGRETQYF
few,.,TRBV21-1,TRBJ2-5,TGTACCAGCAGCGTCCGGGGGCGGCGAAAGGGCCACCAAGAGACCCAGTACTTC,CTSSVRGRRKGHQETQYF
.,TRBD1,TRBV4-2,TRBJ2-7,TGTGCCAGCAGCCCCCGTACGGGACAGGGGGCGAAAGAGCAGTACTTC,CASSPRTGQGAKEQYF
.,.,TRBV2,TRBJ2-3,TGTGCCAGCAGTCAGCCAGATACGCAGTATTTT,CASSQPDTQYF
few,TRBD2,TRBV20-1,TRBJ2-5,TGCAGTGCTAGAGATTCGGGGGGGGGACTAGCAGGAGGTCGGGAGACCCAGTACTTC,CSARDSGGGLAGGRETQYF
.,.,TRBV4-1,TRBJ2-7,TGCGCCAGCAGCCAAGAGGTTCGGGGTTGGGAGCAGTACTTC,CASSQEVRGWEQYF
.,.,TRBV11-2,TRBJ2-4,TGTGCCAGCAGCTTAGGTCTCCAGGGTTATTACATTCAGTACTTC,CASSLGLQGYYIQYF
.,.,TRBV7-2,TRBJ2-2,TGTGCCAGCAGCTTAGTCAGAGCGAACACCGGGGAGCTGTTTTTT,CASSLVRANTGELFF
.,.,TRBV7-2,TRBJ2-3,TGTGCCAGCAGCGGTACGGCTACCCGCACAGATACGCAGTATTTT,CASSGTATRTDTQYF
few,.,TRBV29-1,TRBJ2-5,TGCAGCGTTGAGATACAGGGCACAGAGACCCAGTACTTC,CSVEIQGTETQYF
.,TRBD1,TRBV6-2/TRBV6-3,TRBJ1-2,TGTGCCAGCAGTTACCTAGGATTGACAGGGGACCGCCTCGGCGGCTACACCTTC,CASSYLGLTGDRLGGYTF
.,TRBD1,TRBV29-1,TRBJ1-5,TGCAGCGTCCTCGGACAGGGGGGGCAGTCCCAGCATTTT,CSVLGQGGQSQHF
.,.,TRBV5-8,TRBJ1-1,TGTGCCAGCAGCTTGGAAGAAAGAGGACGTAACACTGAAGCTTTCTTT,CASSLEERGRNTEAFF
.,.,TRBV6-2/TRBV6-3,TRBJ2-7,TGTGCCAGCAGTTACTCGCTTATAACACCGACCTACGAGCAGTACTTC,CASSYSLITPTYEQYF
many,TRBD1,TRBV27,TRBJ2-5,TGTGCCAGCCAACCTTCGACAGGGGAGGAGACCCAGTACTTC,CASQPSTGEETQYF
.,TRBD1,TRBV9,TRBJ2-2,TGTGCCAGCAGCTCCCGAGGACAGGGGGCGAACACCGGGGAGCTGTTTTTT,CASSSRGQGANTGELFF
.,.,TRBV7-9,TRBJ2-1,TGTGCCAACCGAGAGACCTCCTACAATGAGCAGTTCTTC,CANRETSYNEQFF
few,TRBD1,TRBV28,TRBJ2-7,TGTGCCAGCAGTCGCTGGACAGGCCTTTACGAGCAGTACTTC,CASSRWTGLYEQYF
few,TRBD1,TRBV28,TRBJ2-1,TGTGCCAGCAGCTGGGACAGGGCCGGGGGCAATGAGCAGTTCTTC,CASSWDRAGGNEQFF
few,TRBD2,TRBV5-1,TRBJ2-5,TGCGCCAGGAGTCGACTAGCGGGGGGGCCGGGAGAGACCCAGTACTTC,CARSRLAGGPGETQYF
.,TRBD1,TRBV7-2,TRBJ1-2,TGTGCCAGCAGCCGAACGCCGGGACAGCTCACCTTC,CASSRTPGQLTF
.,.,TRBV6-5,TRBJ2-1,TGTGCCAGCAGTTACGGAGGGGGGTATTACAATGAGCAGTTCTTC,CASSYGGGYYNEQFF
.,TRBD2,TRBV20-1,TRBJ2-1,TGCAGTGCTAGAGCCGGGACTAGTCGCAATGAGCAGTTCTTC,CSARAGTSRNEQFF
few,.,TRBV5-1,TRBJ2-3,TGCGCCAGCAGCCTCGGACTATCCGGTAGCACAGATACGCAGTATTTT,CASSLGLSGSTDTQYF
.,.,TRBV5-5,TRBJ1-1,TGTGCCAGCAGCTTGGGGGGACTCCTCCTGATGAACACTGAAGCTTTCTTT,CASSLGGLLLMNTEAFF
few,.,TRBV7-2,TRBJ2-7,TGTGCCAGCAGTCCAGAGACCGCCTCCTACGAGCAGTACTTC,CASSPETASYEQYF
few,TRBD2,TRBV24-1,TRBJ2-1,TGTGCCACCAGTGATCACGGGACTAGTGGGTCCTACAATGAGCAGTTCTTC,CATSDHGTSGSYNEQFF
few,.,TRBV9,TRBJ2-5,TGTGCCAGCAGTGTAGGAAGGGGGTCCCCGAACCAAGAGACCCAGTACTTC,CASSVGRGSPNQETQYF
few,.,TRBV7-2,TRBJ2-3,TGTGCCAGCAGCACCCAGGGGGGGAGCACAGATACGCAGTATTTT,CASSTQGGSTDTQYF
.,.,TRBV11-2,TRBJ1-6,TGTGCCAGCAGCCGATCTAGGGACCCTAATTCACCCCTCCACTTT,CASSRSRDPNSPLHF
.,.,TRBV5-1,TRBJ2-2,TGCGCCAGCAGCTTGGGCGGTCTAAACACCGGGGAGCTGTTTTTT,CASSLGGLNTGELFF
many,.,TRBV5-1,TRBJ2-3,TGCGCCAGCAGCTTGGCGGGGGAAGATACGCAGTATTTT,CASSLAGEDTQYF
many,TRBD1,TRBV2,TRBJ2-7,TGTGCCAGCAGTGAAGACAGGGGTTACGAGCAGTACTTC,CASSEDRGYEQYF
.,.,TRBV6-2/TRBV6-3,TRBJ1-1,TGTGCCAGCAGTGGCCAAGGCCCGGCTGAAGCTTTCTTT,CASSGQGPAEAFF
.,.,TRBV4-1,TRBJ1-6,TGCGCCAGCAGCCAAGATCCAGACAGCTATAATTCACCCCTCCACTTT,CASSQDPDSYNSPLHF
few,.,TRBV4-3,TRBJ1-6,TGCGCCAGCAGCCAAGAGATAGACCCTTCCTATAATTCACCCCTCCACTTT,CASSQEIDPSYNSPLHF
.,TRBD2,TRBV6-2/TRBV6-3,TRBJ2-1,TGTGCCAGCAGTTACGATCGACGCCTAGCGGGGGGGCTGAGCTCCTACAATGAGCAGTTCTTC,CASSYDRRLAGGLSSYNEQFF
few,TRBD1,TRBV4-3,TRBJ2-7,TGCGCCAGCAGCCAAGAAAGCGGGACAGGGGGCGAAGAGCAGTACTTC,CASSQESGTGGEEQYF
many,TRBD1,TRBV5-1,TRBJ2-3,TGCGCCAGCAGCTTGTGGGGACAGGTCCAGAGAGATACGCAGTATTTT,CASSLWGQVQRDTQYF